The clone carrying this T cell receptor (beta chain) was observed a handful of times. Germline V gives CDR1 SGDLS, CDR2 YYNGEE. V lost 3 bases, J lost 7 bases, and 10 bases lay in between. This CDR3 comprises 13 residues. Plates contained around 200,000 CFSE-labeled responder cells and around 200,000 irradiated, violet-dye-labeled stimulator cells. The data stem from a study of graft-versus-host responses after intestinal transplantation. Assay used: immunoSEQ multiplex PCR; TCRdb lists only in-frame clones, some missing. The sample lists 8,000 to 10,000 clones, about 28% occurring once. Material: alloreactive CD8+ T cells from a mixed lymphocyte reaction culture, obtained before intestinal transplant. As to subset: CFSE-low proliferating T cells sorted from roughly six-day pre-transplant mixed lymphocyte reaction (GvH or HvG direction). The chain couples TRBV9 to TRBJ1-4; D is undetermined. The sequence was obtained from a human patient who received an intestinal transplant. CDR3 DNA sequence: TGTGCCAGCAGCGCCCCGTCCAGTGAAAAACTGTTTTTT. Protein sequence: CASSAPSSEKLFF.